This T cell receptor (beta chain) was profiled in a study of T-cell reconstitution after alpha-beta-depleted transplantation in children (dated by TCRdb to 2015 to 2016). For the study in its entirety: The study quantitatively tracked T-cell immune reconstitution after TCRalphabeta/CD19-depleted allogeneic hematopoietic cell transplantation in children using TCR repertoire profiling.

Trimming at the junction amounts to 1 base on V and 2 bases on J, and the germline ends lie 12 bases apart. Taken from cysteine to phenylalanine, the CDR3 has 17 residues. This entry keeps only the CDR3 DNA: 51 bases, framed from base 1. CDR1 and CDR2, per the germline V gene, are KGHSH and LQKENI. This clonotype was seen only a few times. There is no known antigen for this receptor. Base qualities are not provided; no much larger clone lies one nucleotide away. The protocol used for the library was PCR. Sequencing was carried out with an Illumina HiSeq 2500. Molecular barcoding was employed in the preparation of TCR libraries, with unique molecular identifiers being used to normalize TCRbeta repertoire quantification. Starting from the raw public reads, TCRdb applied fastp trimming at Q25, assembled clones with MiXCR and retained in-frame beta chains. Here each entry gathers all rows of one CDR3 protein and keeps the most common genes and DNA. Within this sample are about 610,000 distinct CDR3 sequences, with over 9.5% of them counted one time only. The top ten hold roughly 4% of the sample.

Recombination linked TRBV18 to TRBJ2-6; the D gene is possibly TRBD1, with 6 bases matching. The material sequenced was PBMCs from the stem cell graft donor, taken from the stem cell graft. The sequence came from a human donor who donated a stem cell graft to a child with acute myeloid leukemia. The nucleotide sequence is TGTGCCAGCTCACCACTGACAGGCGATGCTGGGGCCAACGTCCTGACTTTC. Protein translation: CASSPLTGDAGANVLTF.